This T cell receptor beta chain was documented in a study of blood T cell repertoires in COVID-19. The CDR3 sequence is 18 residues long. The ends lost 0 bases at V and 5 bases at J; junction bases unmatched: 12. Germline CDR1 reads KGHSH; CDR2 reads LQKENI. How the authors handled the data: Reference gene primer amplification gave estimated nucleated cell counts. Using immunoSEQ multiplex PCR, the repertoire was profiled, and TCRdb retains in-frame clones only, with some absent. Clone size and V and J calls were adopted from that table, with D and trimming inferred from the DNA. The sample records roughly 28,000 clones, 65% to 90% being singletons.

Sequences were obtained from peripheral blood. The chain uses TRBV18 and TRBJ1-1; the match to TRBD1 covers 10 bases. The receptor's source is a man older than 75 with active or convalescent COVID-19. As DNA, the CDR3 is TGTGCCAGCTCACCACCCCAGACACGGACAGGGGGAAGAACTGAAGCTTTCTTT. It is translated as CASSPPQTRTGGRTEAFF.